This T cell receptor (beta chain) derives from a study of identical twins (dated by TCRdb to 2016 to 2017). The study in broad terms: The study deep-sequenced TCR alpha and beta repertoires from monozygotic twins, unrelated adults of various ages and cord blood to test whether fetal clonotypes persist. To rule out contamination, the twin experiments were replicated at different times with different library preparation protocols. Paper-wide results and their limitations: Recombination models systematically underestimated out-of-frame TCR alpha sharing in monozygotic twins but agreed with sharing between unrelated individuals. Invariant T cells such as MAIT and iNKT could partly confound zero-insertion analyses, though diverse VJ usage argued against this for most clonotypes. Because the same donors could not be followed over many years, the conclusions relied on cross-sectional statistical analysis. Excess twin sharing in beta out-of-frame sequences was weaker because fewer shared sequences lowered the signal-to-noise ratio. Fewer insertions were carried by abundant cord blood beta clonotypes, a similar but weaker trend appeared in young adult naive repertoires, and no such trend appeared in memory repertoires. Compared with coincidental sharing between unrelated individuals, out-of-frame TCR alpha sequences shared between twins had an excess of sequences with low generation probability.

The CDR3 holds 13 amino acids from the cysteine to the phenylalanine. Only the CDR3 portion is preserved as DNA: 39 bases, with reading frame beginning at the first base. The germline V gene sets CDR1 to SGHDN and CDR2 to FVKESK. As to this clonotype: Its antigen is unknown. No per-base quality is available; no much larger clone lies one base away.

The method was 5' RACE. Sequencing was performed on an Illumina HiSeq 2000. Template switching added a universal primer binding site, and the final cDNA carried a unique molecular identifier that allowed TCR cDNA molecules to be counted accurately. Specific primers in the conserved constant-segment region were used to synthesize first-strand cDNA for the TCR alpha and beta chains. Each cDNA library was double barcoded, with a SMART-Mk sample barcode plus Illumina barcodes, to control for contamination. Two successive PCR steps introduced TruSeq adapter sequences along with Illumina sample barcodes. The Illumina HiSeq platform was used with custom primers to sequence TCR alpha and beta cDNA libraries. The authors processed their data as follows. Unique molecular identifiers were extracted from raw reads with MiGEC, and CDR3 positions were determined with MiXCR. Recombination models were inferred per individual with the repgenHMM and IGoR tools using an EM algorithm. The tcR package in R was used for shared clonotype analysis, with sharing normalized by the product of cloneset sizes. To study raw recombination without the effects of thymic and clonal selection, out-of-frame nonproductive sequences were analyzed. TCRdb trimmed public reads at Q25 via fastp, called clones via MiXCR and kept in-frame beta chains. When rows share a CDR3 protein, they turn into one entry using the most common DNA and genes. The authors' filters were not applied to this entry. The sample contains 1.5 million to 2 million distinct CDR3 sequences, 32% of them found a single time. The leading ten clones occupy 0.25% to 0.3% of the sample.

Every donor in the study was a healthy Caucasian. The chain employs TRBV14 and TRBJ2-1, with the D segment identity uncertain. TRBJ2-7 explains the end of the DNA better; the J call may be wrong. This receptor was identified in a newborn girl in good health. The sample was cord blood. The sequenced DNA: TGTGCCAGCAGCCAAGCTAGGTACAATGAGCAGTACTTC. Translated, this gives CASSQARYNEQYF.